This T cell receptor beta chain stems from a study of HIV-infected patients and healthy controls. Reverse transcription used about 510 ng RNA and constant-region primers for alpha and beta. Each of the alpha and beta chains got its own library through chain-specific third strand synthesis with indices. Each CDR3 protein is one row after TCRdb ran MiXCR on the 5' RACE reads. This sample carries some 13,000 distinct CDR3 sequences, about 10% of them seen once, and the ten largest clones take around 6.8%. This CDR3 is built from 18 residues. Germline lookup yields CDR1 MGHRA and CDR2 YSYEKL. After removal of 0 bases from V and 11 bases from J, the junction contained 16 bases not matched to a gene. This clonotype is medium-sized within its sample. Antigen unknown. All unsorted peripheral T cells were captured because whole blood was used without fractionation. Whole-study results and caveats: HIV-infected repertoires had significantly higher mean Gini indices than controls, possibly reflecting oligoclonality. Compared with healthy controls, HIV-infected patients showed less CDR3 sharing between individuals. The seeming recovery of the Gini index after therapy in HIV-infected patients vanished in size-matched data.

The sample consisted of blood. The J gene is TRBJ2-3, the V gene TRBV4-1; 11 nucleotides line up with TRBD2. This TCR was sampled from an adult in good health. CDR3 loop: CASSQDEDSGRAFGKQYF. CDR3 nucleotides: TGCGCCAGCAGCCAAGACGAGGATAGCGGGAGGGCCTTCGGTAAGCAGTATTTT.